This is a list of T cell receptor beta chains from one sample in a study of human T cells and chemical hapten exposure. TCRdb reanalysed the RACE reads using MiXCR and keeps one entry per CDR3 protein. The sample lists roughly 90,000 distinct CDR3 sequences, roughly a tenth occurring once. The specimen comprised whole blood, sampled in connection with sensitization to the hapten diphenylcyclopropenone (DPC). The receptors were sampled from a woman aged 40-49 years with alopecia areata. Some clones in this sample may be carry-over from other donors' samples. Each CDR3 is given with its conserved first and last residue. A D gene is named only where the DNA matches it firmly. Rows give clone size only sometimes, using once, few, many, or a class for an expanded clone.

TRBV12-3/TRBV12-4	TRBD1	TRBJ1-1	many	TGTGCCAGCAGTTTAGAGGGGGCGAGGACTGAAGCTTTCTTT	CASSLEGARTEAFF
TRBV28	TRBD1	TRBJ2-7	many	TGTGCCAGCAGTTTATTCAACCCGGGACAGGTTTCCGAGCAGTACTTC	CASSLFNPGQVSEQYF
TRBV5-6	.	TRBJ2-4	few	TGTGTCAGCAGCTTGGATGGTCTACCAAGGACCCCAAAGTACTTC	CVSSLDGLPRTPKYF
TRBV11-3	TRBD1	TRBJ2-1	.	TGTGCCGGCAGCTCCCACAGGGGGCGAGCTTTTAATGAGCAGTTCTTC	CAGSSHRGRAFNEQFF
TRBV24-1	TRBD1	TRBJ2-1	many	TGTGCCACCTCGCGGACAGGGGAAAATGAGCAGTTCTTC	CATSRTGENEQFF
TRBV12-3/TRBV12-4	TRBD1	TRBJ1-6	.	TGTGCCAGCAGCCGTGGACAGGGAGGTAATTCACCCCTCCACTTT	CASSRGQGGNSPLHF
TRBV3-1	.	TRBJ1-6	few	TGTGCCAGCAGCCAAGGTCGGTTTTCACCCCTCCACTTT	CASSQGRFSPLHF
TRBV20-1	.	TRBJ2-2	many	TGCAGTGCTAGTATACAGGAGGAGGGCGGGGAGCTGTTTTTT	CSASIQEEGGELFF
TRBV12-3/TRBV12-4	.	TRBJ1-5	few	TGTGCCAGCAGTCCCGGGGCAGCCAATCAGCCCCAGCATTTT	CASSPGAANQPQHF
TRBV10-3	.	TRBJ2-1	few	TGTGCCATCAGTGAGGACTGGGATGAGCAGTTCTTC	CAISEDWDEQFF
TRBV4-1	.	TRBJ2-7	.	TGCGCCAGCAGCCAAGTTTTAGCGCCTTACGGGCAGTACTTC	CASSQVLAPYGQYF
TRBV12-3/TRBV12-4	.	TRBJ2-7	few	TGTGCCAGCAGTTTAAGGGGGTTGGGCGAGCAGTACTTC	CASSLRGLGEQYF
TRBV4-3	.	TRBJ1-1	few	TGCGCCAGCAGCCACTCGACAGCAAACACTGAAGCTTTCTTT	CASSHSTANTEAFF
TRBV10-3	.	TRBJ2-7	.	TGTGCCATCGGACCCCTCACCTACGAGCAGTACTTC	CAIGPLTYEQYF
TRBV6-2/TRBV6-3	TRBD1	TRBJ1-1	many	TGTGCCAGCAGCCGGGCCGGGACAGGGGGCTGGGGCACTGAAGCTTTCTTT	CASSRAGTGGWGTEAFF
TRBV7-9	TRBD1	TRBJ1-6	many	TGTGCCAGCAGCCGGGACAGGCAGAATTCACCCCTCCACTTT	CASSRDRQNSPLHF
TRBV7-6	.	TRBJ1-1	few	TGTGCCAGCAGCCCCTCGGTCGGGGTGAACACTGAAGCTTTCTTT	CASSPSVGVNTEAFF
TRBV6-2/TRBV6-3	.	TRBJ1-4	many	TGTGCCAGCAGTTACTCGACGGAGGATAATGAAAAACTGTTTTTT	CASSYSTEDNEKLFF
TRBV7-9	.	TRBJ2-5	few	TGTGCCAGCAGGACAGTTGGGGAGACCCAGTACTTC	CASRTVGETQYF
TRBV5-1	.	TRBJ1-1	.	TGCGCCAGCAGCTTGGTGGCAGTGAACACTGAAGCTTTCTTT	CASSLVAVNTEAFF
TRBV4-1	.	TRBJ2-5	.	TGCGCCAGCAGCCATACCAGGGCAAGACAAGAGACCCAGTACTTC	CASSHTRARQETQYF
TRBV7-7	.	TRBJ2-2	few	TGTGCCAGCAGCCCTACAGGGAACACCGGGGAGCTGTTTTTT	CASSPTGNTGELFF
TRBV4-2	.	TRBJ2-4	few	TGTGCCAGCAGCCCCCAGCCGGGGGGCCTAGCCAAAAACATTCAGTACTTC	CASSPQPGGLAKNIQYF
TRBV14	.	TRBJ2-3	many	TGTGCCAGCAGCCACCGCACAGATACGCAGTATTTT	CASSHRTDTQYF
TRBV7-2	TRBD2	TRBJ2-3	.	TGTGCCAGCAGCCAGGGGGGGACTAGCGGTTATTTT	CASSQGGTSGYF
TRBV19	.	TRBJ1-1	.	TGTGCCAGTAGTATGTGGGAAGGTACTGAAGCTTTCTTT	CASSMWEGTEAFF
TRBV20-1	TRBD1	TRBJ2-7	many	TGCAGTGCTGGGCGGACAGGCCGGGAGCAGTACTTC	CSAGRTGREQYF
TRBV5-1	.	TRBJ1-4	many	TGCGCCAGCAGCATCGGGACTCTCGCATCGAATGAAAAACTGTTTTTT	CASSIGTLASNEKLFF
TRBV4-1	TRBD2	TRBJ2-1	many	TGCGCCAGCAGCCAAGTGGAGCGGGGGTCCTACAATGAGCAGTTCTTC	CASSQVERGSYNEQFF
TRBV6-6	.	TRBJ1-2	few	TGTGCCAGCAGTTACCCAGGGAGCGCGAACTATGGCTACACCTTC	CASSYPGSANYGYTF
TRBV7-6	TRBD1	TRBJ2-4	many	TGTGCCAGCAGCTTAGCGGCGTGGACAGGGGGCGAAAACATTCAGTACTTC	CASSLAAWTGGENIQYF
TRBV10-2	.	TRBJ1-5	once	TGCGCCACCCGATCGGGCATCAAGCCCCAGCATTTT	CATRSGIKPQHF
TRBV11-3	.	TRBJ1-6	many	TGTGCCAGGGAGGCGGAACCATTCTATTCACCCCTCCACTTT	CAREAEPFYSPLHF
TRBV25-1	TRBD1	TRBJ1-2	.	TGTGCCAGCAGAGGGACAGGCCACTATGGCTACACCTTC	CASRGTGHYGYTF
TRBV6-2/TRBV6-3	.	TRBJ2-5	many	TGTGCCAGCAGTTACGCGGGGTCCAGAGAGACCCAGTACTTC	CASSYAGSRETQYF
TRBV7-7	.	TRBJ2-5	.	TGTGCCAGCAGCCCCGGACAGCTGGGAGAGACCCAGTACTTC	CASSPGQLGETQYF
TRBV11-2	.	TRBJ2-1	many	TGTGCCAGCAGCCTTGATGGGCAGTTCTTC	CASSLDGQFF
TRBV3-1	.	TRBJ2-2	.	TGTGCCAGCAGCCAAGATCCGGGGAACACCGGGGAGCTGTTTTTT	CASSQDPGNTGELFF
TRBV12-3/TRBV12-4	TRBD1	TRBJ1-1	many	TGTGCCAGCAGCCCGGGACAGGGGAGAGGGAACACTGAAGCTTTCTTT	CASSPGQGRGNTEAFF
TRBV5-1	TRBD1	TRBJ1-4	few	TGCGCCAGCAGCATGGGGACAGTAAATGAAAAACTGTTTTTT	CASSMGTVNEKLFF
TRBV15	.	TRBJ2-2	.	TGTGCCACCAGCAGAGAGCCAGCTTCTGGGGAGCTGTTTTTT	CATSREPASGELFF